This record looks at one T cell receptor beta chain sequence and its context. What it binds is unknown. This CDR3 comprises 15 residues. Germline CDR1 SGHNT, CDR2 YYREEE (reference sequence). V lost 4 bases and J 1 base, leaving 11 bases between the germline ends. The data derive from a study of a mutant IDH1 vaccine in newly diagnosed glioma. Study-level information: Initiation of the vaccine course occurred 4-6 weeks after radiotherapy alone, or alongside temozolomide cycles. The treated group averaged around 40 years old and was around 62% male, approximately 38% female. Antecedent treatment encompassed radiotherapy, temozolomide, or their combination; the majority received both. Study observations and caveats: The authors found pseudoprogression apparently unrelated to changes in top peripheral T cell clonotypes.

Time point denoted: week 35, safety follow-up. Doses comprised 300 ug of mutant IDH1 20-mer peptide each, plus topical imiquimod. Generated by immunoSEQ multiplex PCR, the TCRdb table keeps only in-frame clones and is missing some. Altogether around 60,000 clones are present, around four fifths being singletons, with the ten largest covering over 3.5%. The sample in question was PBMCs, obtained from a glioma patient whose treatment included an IDH1 peptide vaccine. J is TRBJ1-4 and V is TRBV5-4, with a tentative D call TRBD1 (5 bases). This TCR was sampled from a man aged 25 to 40 with glioma. The CDR3: CASSLDGGTNEKLFF. Here the CDR3 DNA reads TGTGCCAGCAGCCTGGACGGGGGAACTAATGAAAAACTGTTTTTT.